One T cell receptor (beta chain) is described in this entry. Per the original methods: From reference gene primer amplification, estimates of nucleated cell counts were derived. Sequencing was performed with immunoSEQ multiplex PCR; in TCRdb, only in-frame clones are kept and a portion is missing. From that table come the V and J calls and clone size; the DNA was used to work out D and trimming. The sample has 35,000 to 50,000 clones, approximately 80% seen once. CDR3 length: 14 amino acids. V was shortened by 0 bases and J by 6 bases, with 12 bases between the two germline ends. Germline assignment: CDR1 MNHEY and CDR2 SVGAGI. This specimen comes from a study of blood T cell repertoires in COVID-19.

The rearrangement uses TRBV6-5 and TRBJ2-7, with D perhaps matching TRBD2 (6 bases). The origin of this receptor is a woman aged 60-75 years with acute or convalescent COVID-19. Specimen: peripheral blood. As DNA, the CDR3 is TGTGCCAGCAGTTACTCGGGTTGGGGAGGCGAGCAGTACTTC. It translates to CASSYSGWGGEQYF.